These T cell receptor beta chains were read from a single sample in a study of blood T cell repertoires in COVID-19. Libraries were prepared by immunoSEQ multiplex PCR; TCRdb keeps only in-frame clonotypes and omits some of them. The table records about 250,000 clones, just under 85% of them present only once. Sequenced: peripheral blood. These receptors were taken from an elderly man with acute or convalescent COVID-19. CDR3s include the opening cysteine and the closing phenylalanine or tryptophan. A D gene is named only where the DNA matches it firmly. Clone size is stated in some rows and not others, as once, few, many or a class when expanded.

clone size	V gene	J gene	D gene	CDR3 DNA	CDR3 protein
.	TRBV12-3/TRBV12-4	TRBJ1-1	.	TGTGCCAGCAGTAAGACAGTGAACACTGAAGCTTTCTTT	CASSKTVNTEAFF
.	TRBV10-3	TRBJ2-7	TRBD2	TGTGCCATCAGTGACCGGACTAGCGGGAGCGCCTACGAGCAGTACTTC	CAISDRTSGSAYEQYF
.	TRBV12-2	TRBJ2-7	.	TGTGCAAGTCGCTTACTCGGGACAGGGTCCTCCTACGAGCAGTACTTC	CASRLLGTGSSYEQYF
once	TRBV28	TRBJ2-3	.	TGTGCCAGCAGTTCCCCGGACAGACTTAGCACAGATACGCAGTATTTT	CASSSPDRLSTDTQYF
.	TRBV27	TRBJ2-2	TRBD1	TGTGCCAGCAGTTCACGACAGGGTTGGTACACCGGGGAGCTGTTTTTT	CASSSRQGWYTGELFF
.	TRBV9	TRBJ2-2	.	TGTGCCAGCAGCGTTAGCTCACAGGTGAACACCGGGGAGCTGTTTTTT	CASSVSSQVNTGELFF
.	TRBV6-4	TRBJ1-4	TRBD1	TGTGCCAGCAGAGCGGGGGACAGGGAAACTAATGAAAAACTGTTTTTT	CASRAGDRETNEKLFF
.	TRBV5-8	TRBJ2-3	.	TGTGCCAGCAGCTTGGGAGGAGGGTCTAGCACAGATACGCAGTATTTT	CASSLGGGSSTDTQYF
.	TRBV27	TRBJ1-5	TRBD1	TGTGCCAGCAGTTTATCGTCTTCTCTACAGGGGTATAGCAATCAGCCCCAGCATTTT	CASSLSSSLQGYSNQPQHF
.	TRBV2	TRBJ2-3	.	TGTGCCAGCATTGAATGGGGGCTTGGCACAGATACGCAGTATTTT	CASIEWGLGTDTQYF
.	TRBV10-2	TRBJ2-1	TRBD1	TGCGCCAGCAGCCCCGGGACAGGGTCGTCCTACAATGAGCAGTTCTTC	CASSPGTGSSYNEQFF
.	TRBV6-4	TRBJ2-3	TRBD2	TGTGCCAGCAGTAGATCTAGCGGGAGCACAGATACGCAGTATTTT	CASSRSSGSTDTQYF
.	TRBV6-5	TRBJ1-6	TRBD1	TGTGCCAGCGGCATTTCCGGGACAGGGAACTCACCCCTCCACTTT	CASGISGTGNSPLHF
once	TRBV27	TRBJ1-2	.	TGTGCCAGCAGTTCGTTAAGCAAGACTAACTATGGCTACACCTTC	CASSSLSKTNYGYTF
.	TRBV11-2	TRBJ1-1	.	TGTGCCAGCAGCTTAGGGGCAGGGAACATGAACACTGAAGCTTTCTTT	CASSLGAGNMNTEAFF
.	TRBV2	TRBJ1-5	TRBD1	TGTGCCAGCTGCGACAGGGAGAGCAATCAGCCCCAGCATTTT	CASCDRESNQPQHF
once	TRBV3-1/TRBV3-2	TRBJ2-4	TRBD1	TGTGCCAGCAGCCCCTCGAACAACAGGGGAAGTAACATTCAGTACTTC	CASSPSNNRGSNIQYF
.	TRBV10-3	TRBJ2-5	TRBD1	TGTGCCACCACCGGGACAGGGCAAGAGACCCAGTACTTC	CATTGTGQETQYF
.	TRBV5-5	TRBJ2-7	TRBD2	TGTGCCAGCAGCTCAGGACTAGCGGGAGGCGCCTACGAGCAGTACTTC	CASSSGLAGGAYEQYF
few	TRBV7-2	TRBJ1-1	TRBD1	TGTGCCAGCAGCTTGGGACAGAGCATGAACACTGAAGCTTTCTTT	CASSLGQSMNTEAFF
.	TRBV6-5	TRBJ2-1	TRBD2	TGTGCCAGCAGGGATAGCGGGAAGGAGAATGAGCAGTTCTTC	CASRDSGKENEQFF
.	TRBV6-5	TRBJ1-3	.	TGTGCCAGCAGTCCCCGTGGGAGCTCTGGAAACACCATATATTTT	CASSPRGSSGNTIYF
.	TRBV3-1/TRBV3-2	TRBJ2-7	.	TGTGCCAGCAGCCAAGACTTCGGGGTCTCGAACGAGCAGTACTTC	CASSQDFGVSNEQYF
.	TRBV2	TRBJ2-6	TRBD1	TGTGCCAGCAGAGAGGGGGCCGGGGCCAACGTCCTGACTTTC	CASREGAGANVLTF
.	TRBV5-5	TRBJ1-6	.	TGTGCCAGCACTACAGGGCAATCACCCCTCCACTTT	CASTTGQSPLHF